The source of this TCR beta chain is a study of T cell responses to AZD1222 COVID-19 vaccine. Study results and limitations: Two doses of AZD1222 preceded a rise in Spike-specific TCR breadth and depth. Unmutated regions of variants are reportedly targeted by nearly half of spike-specific TCRs. Seropositive at baseline were only six or seven AZD1222 recipients.

As concerns this clone: The antigen is unknown.

TCRdb's table, derived via immunoSEQ multiplex PCR, lists solely in-frame clones and lacks some. The profile shows some 110,000 clones, 85% to 90% of them singletons. V gave up 0 bases and J gave up 7 bases; unmatched junction bases: 16. Germline values: CDR1 LGHNA, CDR2 YSLEER. The CDR3 runs 20 residues. This clonotype was obtained from an adult in good health. The sample consisted of peripheral blood, taken on day 0 of AZD1222 vaccination. The chain employs TRBV4-3 and TRBJ2-1; 12 nucleotides match TRBD2. The CDR3 nucleotides are TGCGCCAGCAGCCAAGACGGGGTGACTAGCGGGAGTGTGGCGACGAATGAGCAGTTCTTC. Encoded protein: CASSQDGVTSGSVATNEQFF.